This T cell receptor beta chain was profiled in a study of cytotoxic CD8 clonotypes in ibrutinib-treated CLL. Overall study: Some 25 partial and 2 complete responses; at median approximately 68 months, about 14 remitted, approximately 12 progressed. Each sample contained, on average, approximately 230,000 productive templates and roughly 100,000 productive rearrangements. Study results and limitations: Against age-matched healthy donors, baseline clonality ran higher and tracked circulating CD8+ T-cell counts.

Profiled with immunoSEQ multiplex PCR; TCRdb holds only in-frame clones, not every one. The sample holds fewer than 300,000 clones, about 72% seen once. Turning to this clone: Its cognate antigen is unknown.

The sequence derives from a human donor with chronic lymphocytic leukemia. The sample in question was PBMCs, obtained at disease progression, from a patient treated with ibrutinib.

The CDR3 region is CSVDGQFF. CDR3 nucleotide sequence: TGCAGCGTGGACGGGCAGTTCTTC. The chain employs TRBV29-1 and TRBJ2-1; D gene ambiguous. The germline V and J ends were trimmed by 6 bases and 12 bases, with 6 bases remaining between them. Germline V gene sequence: CDR1 SQVTM, CDR2 ANQGSEA. This CDR3 region has 8 residues.